What follows are 30 T cell receptor beta chains derived from one specimen sequenced in a study of blood T cell repertoires in COVID-19. Using immunoSEQ multiplex PCR, the repertoire was profiled, and TCRdb retains in-frame clones only, with some absent. The table has more than 100,000 clones, around 90% seen once. Sequenced material: peripheral blood. The source of these receptors is a woman aged 55-69 years with COVID-19, enrolled during active disease.

CDR3 loop: CASSLGANYEQYF. CDR3 bases: TGTGCCAGCAGCTTAGGGGCGAACTACGAGCAGTACTTC. The chain employs TRBV11-2 and TRBJ2-7, with unresolved D. Germline lookup yields CDR1 SGHAT and CDR2 FQNNGV. The CDR3 contains 13 residues. Trimming took 1 base from V and 3 from J, leaving 7 bases between them.

This chain uses TRBV5-4 with TRBJ2-3; 8 bases match TRBD2. The junction had 7 bases not matched to a gene; V was cut back by 0 bases and J by 1 base. CDR3 length: 17 residues. The germline V gene has CDR1 SGHNT and CDR2 YYREEE (reference sequence). The CDR3 loop reads CASSLAGLAGGTDTQYF. As DNA, the CDR3 is TGTGCCAGCAGCTTGGCCGGACTAGCAGGCGGCACAGATACGCAGTATTTT.

J is TRBJ2-3 and V is TRBV18; tentative D call: TRBD1 (5 bases). With 0 bases removed from V and 3 bases from J, the gap between germline ends came to 13 bases. Germline loops: CDR1 KGHSH, CDR2 LQKENI. CDR3 length equals 16 residues. In DNA form, the CDR3 reads TGTGCCAGCTCACCACCAGGCAGGGTCATAACAGATACGCAGTATTTT. Translating it yields CASSPPGRVITDTQYF.

The chain is built from TRBV24-1 and TRBJ2-2; D may be TRBD1 (6 bases). The CDR3 runs to 17 residues. V was pared by 2 bases and J by 0 bases, with 12 bases between. In germline, CDR1 is KGHDR, CDR2 SFDVKD. CDR3 bases: TGTGCCACCAGTGATTCCCCGGGACAAACGAACACCGGGGAGCTGTTTTTT. It yields the protein CATSDSPGQTNTGELFF.

In this sample, this clone turned up a few times. At one end the junction does not follow the germline gene, possibly because of a read error. The V gene is TRBV2, the J gene TRBJ1-5; weak D call: TRBD1 (6 bases). This CDR3 is 14 amino acids long. Germline CDR1 and CDR2: SNHLY and FYNNEI. The CDR3 loop is CAAGGPYSNQPQHF. Here the CDR3 DNA reads TGCGCGGCGGGGGGGCCATATAGCAATCAGCCCCAGCATTTT.

J is TRBJ1-2 and V is TRBV14; no definite D call. Trimming stripped 4 bases from V and 7 bases from J, with 16 bases between. The CDR3 runs 14 residues. Germline V gene sequence: CDR1 SGHDN, CDR2 FVKESK. The DNA for the CDR3 is TGTGCCAGCAGCCCCGCAGGCCAGGCACGTGGCTACACCTTC. Protein product: CASSPAGQARGYTF.

The CDR3 protein is CSASRGGQRETQYF. The DNA of the CDR3 is TGCAGTGCTAGTCGTGGGGGCCAAAGGGAGACCCAGTACTTC. The V and J genes are TRBV20-1 and TRBJ2-5, with D possibly matching TRBD1 (6 bases). V was clipped by 3 bases and J by 5 bases, with 16 bases between them. CDR1 and CDR2 (germline): DFQATT, SNEGSKA (reference sequence). There are 14 residues in the CDR3.

This clone is a singleton in its sample. The chain joins TRBV10-3 to TRBJ2-7, with TRBD1 identical over 9 bases. V lost 2 bases to trimming and J lost 3 bases; unmatched junction nucleotides: 14. The CDR3 consists of 18 residues. Germline CDR1 is ENHRY and CDR2 is SYGVKD. DNA for the CDR3: TGTGCCATCAGTGAGCCCCAAGACCAGACAGGGGGTTTCTACGAGCAGTACTTC. It translates to CAISEPQDQTGGFYEQYF.

This clone was detected once. CDR3 amino acids: CASSIEGGARKTEAFF. In DNA form, the CDR3 reads TGTGCCAGTAGTATAGAAGGGGGGGCGCGGAAAACTGAAGCTTTCTTT. The chain couples TRBV19 to TRBJ1-1; D might be TRBD1 (6 bases). The CDR3 runs 16 residues. The V gene's germline CDR1 is LNHDA and CDR2 SQIVND (reference sequence). Trimming shortened V by 0 bases and J by 5 bases, and 16 bases separated the two germline ends.

The CDR3 protein is CASGLGPGDTEAFF. The CDR3 DNA is TGTGCTAGTGGTTTGGGACCAGGGGACACTGAAGCTTTCTTT. This sequence joins TRBV12-5 and TRBJ1-1; D is perhaps TRBD1 (6 bases). The CDR3 consists of 14 residues. With 1 base removed from V and 3 bases from J, the gap between germline ends came to 9 bases. Germline lookup yields CDR1 LGHNT and CDR2 FRNRAP.

The rearrangement uses TRBV7-2 and TRBJ2-3; 15 nucleotides match TRBD2. The CDR3 is 14 residues long. Germline CDR1 and CDR2: SGHTA and FQGNSA. V lost 10 bases to trimming and J lost 3 bases; unmatched junction nucleotides: 2. In DNA, the CDR3 is TGTGCCACGGGACTAGCGGGGGGAACAGATACGCAGTATTTT. Amino acid sequence: CATGLAGGTDTQYF.

The gene calls are TRBV7-6 and TRBJ1-2, with TRBD1 matching 7 bases. V lost 5 bases to trimming and J lost 8 bases; unmatched junction nucleotides: 11. The CDR3 has 14 residues. The germline gives CDR1 SGHVS, CDR2 FNYEAQ. Here the CDR3 reads CASSTGDRKEGYTF. The CDR3 DNA reads as TGTGCCAGCAGCACCGGGGACAGAAAAGAAGGCTACACCTTC.

The chain joins TRBV6-1 to TRBJ2-7, with 9 bases fitting TRBD1. Losses at the gene ends were 2 bases for V and 4 bases for J; bases not matched to a gene: 6. Germline CDR1 reads MNHNS; CDR2 reads SASEGT. The CDR3 consists of 15 residues. The CDR3 coding sequence is TGTGCCAGCAGTGAAACAGGGGGCGAGGGTTACGAGCAGTACTTC. This codes for CASSETGGEGYEQYF.

The V and J genes are TRBV4-2 and TRBJ2-1; D remains unclear. The CDR3 is 14 amino acids. Germline V gene sequence: CDR1 LGHNA, CDR2 YNFKEQ. V was pared by 5 bases and J by 4 bases, with 12 bases between. In DNA form, the CDR3 reads TGTGCCAGCAGCACCGGCCCAGGATACAATGAGCAGTTCTTC. Protein: CASSTGPGYNEQFF.

The chain links TRBV5-4 to TRBJ2-5; the D gene is possibly TRBD2 (6 bases). Deletions cut 0 bases from V and 0 bases from J, with 9 bases between. CDR1 is SGHNT, CDR2 YYREEE, per germline (reference sequence). The CDR3 runs to 15 residues. CDR3 in amino acids: CASSLGGGDQETQYF. The CDR3 DNA reads as TGTGCCAGCAGCTTGGGGGGCGGGGACCAAGAGACCCAGTACTTC. The whole variable domain, remainder taken from reference TRBV5-4 and TRBJ2-5, is ETGVTQSPTHLIKTRGQQVTLRCSSQSGHNTVSWYQQALGQGPQFIFQYYREEENGRGNFPPRFSGLQFPNYSSELNVNALELDDSALYLCASSLGGGDQETQYFGPGTRLLVL.

V gene TRBV6-2 or TRBV6-3 combines with J gene TRBJ2-7; 12 bases map to TRBD2. The CDR3 spans 15 residues. Germline CDR1 MNHEY, CDR2 SVGEGT. The J segment lost 4 bases and the V segment lost 2 bases, leaving 3 bases of the junction unmatched. In nucleotides, the CDR3 is TGTGCCAGCAGTTACACTAGCGGGGGGACGTACGAGCAGTACTTC. Translating it yields CASSYTSGGTYEQYF.

V gene TRBV2 combines with J gene TRBJ1-6, with D hard to call. Trimming pared 6 bases from V and 9 bases from J, leaving 12 bases between. The CDR3 totals 13 residues. CDR1 and CDR2 (germline): SNHLY, FYNNEI. Written as DNA, the CDR3 is TGTGCCAGCAGGCCCGGGTCGGGTTCACCCCTCCACTTT. Translation gives CASRPGSGSPLHF.

The chain links TRBV6-5 to TRBJ2-5; TRBD1 agrees at 9 bases. The CDR3 loop spans 13 amino acids. V gave up 6 bases and J gave up 5 bases; unmatched junction bases: 4. Germline CDR1 reads MNHEY; CDR2 reads SVGAGI. CDR3 sequence reads: CASSTGGWETQYF. In DNA, the CDR3 is TGTGCCAGCAGCACAGGGGGCTGGGAGACCCAGTACTTC.

The gene calls are TRBV5-8 and TRBJ1-5; TRBD1 aligns across 7 bases. The CDR3 extends over 16 amino acids. With 4 bases clipped from V and 2 bases from J, the junction kept 9 bases outside the gene matches. The V gene's germline CDR1 is SGHTS and CDR2 YDEGEE. CDR3 nucleotide sequence: TGTGCCAGCAGCCCAAGACGACAGGGAGGCAATCAGCCCCAGCATTTT. Amino acid sequence: CASSPRRQGGNQPQHF.

The rearrangement joins TRBV30 to TRBJ2-5, with no clear D. The length of the CDR3 is 13 residues. V gave up 0 bases and J gave up 1 base, with 6 bases separating them. CDR1 is GTSNPN and CDR2 is SVGIG in the germline V gene (reference sequence). The CDR3 DNA reads TGTGCCTGGAGTGTAAATCTCCAAGAGACCCAGTACTTC. The encoded protein is CAWSVNLQETQYF.

The chain combines TRBV2 with TRBJ1-3, with 7 bases aligning to TRBD1. The germline gives CDR1 SNHLY, CDR2 FYNNEI. V trimming: 10 bases; J trimming: 0 bases; junction bases outside the gene matches: 9. There are 15 residues in the CDR3. DNA of the CDR3: TGTGCCACCTCAGCAACAGGGGACTCTGGAAACACCATATATTTT. It specifies CATSATGDSGNTIYF.

The rearrangement uses TRBV4-1 and TRBJ2-1; 8 bases match TRBD2. Trimming removed 2 bases from V and 6 bases from J; junction bases left unmatched: 6. The CDR3 covers 15 residues. CDR1 MGHRA and CDR2 YSYEKL come from the germline V gene. The CDR3, as DNA: TGCGCCAGCAGCCAAACGCGGGGGGCTGGCAATGAGCAGTTCTTC. Translating gives CASSQTRGAGNEQFF.

This clone has a single count. The chain is built from TRBV19 and TRBJ2-7; 12 bases fit TRBD1. Looked up from germline, CDR1 is LNHDA and CDR2 is SQIVND (reference sequence). V lost 5 bases and J lost 3; bases outside the gene matches: 5. This CDR3 contains 15 residues. The DNA of the CDR3 is TGTGCCAGTAGTCCGGGACAGGGGGCGCACTACGAGCAGTACTTC. It yields the protein CASSPGQGAHYEQYF.

The chain joins TRBV12-3 or TRBV12-4 to TRBJ1-1; 8 nucleotides agree with TRBD1. This CDR3 has 12 residues. J lost 1 base, V lost 9 bases, and 1 base had no gene match. The CDR3 region has the DNA TGTGCCAGTGGACAGGGGAACACTGAAGCTTTCTTT. Translating it yields CASGQGNTEAFF.

This sequence joins TRBV23-1 and TRBJ2-2, with TRBD2 as a possible D gene (6 bases). TRBV23-1 falls under the ORF class, with uncertain function. This CDR3 comprises 21 residues. V was pared by 2 bases and J by 0 bases, with 25 bases between. CDR3 region: CASSQPETGETTLANTGELFF. The CDR3 nucleotides are TGCGCCAGCAGTCAACCAGAGACGGGGGAAACAACCCTTGCGAACACCGGGGAGCTGTTTTTT.

The J gene is TRBJ1-1, the V gene TRBV6-4, with TRBD1 matching over 7 bases. The CDR3 length is 14 residues. The junction had 11 bases not matched to a gene; V was cut back by 6 bases and J by 7 bases. Per germline, CDR1 MRHNA and CDR2 SNTAGT. The CDR3 spells CASRTTGVGDEAFF. In nucleotides, the CDR3 is TGTGCCAGCAGGACCACAGGGGTCGGCGATGAAGCTTTCTTT.

The rearrangement uses TRBV6-5 and TRBJ2-7, with D hard to call. CDR3 length: 12 amino acids. V was cut by 0 bases and J by 6 bases, with 6 bases left in between. Per germline, CDR1 MNHEY and CDR2 SVGAGI. CDR3 sequence (DNA): TGTGCCAGCAGTTACTCGGGCCGCGAGCAGTACTTC. This sequence encodes CASSYSGREQYF.

The chain is built from TRBV7-2 and TRBJ2-7; TRBD1 is a possible D gene (7 bases). The CDR3 runs 14 residues. Germline CDR1 and CDR2: SGHTA and FQGNSA. Trimming pared 3 bases from V and 1 base from J, leaving 10 bases between. CDR3 sequence reads: CASSFQGGSYEQYF. The CDR3 DNA follows: TGTGCCAGCAGCTTCCAGGGGGGATCCTACGAGCAGTACTTC.

The J gene is TRBJ1-1, the V gene TRBV6-4; 7 bases are shared with TRBD1. This CDR3 is 14 amino acids long. Trimming removed 6 bases from V and 1 base from J; junction bases left unmatched: 5. Germline values: CDR1 MRHNA, CDR2 SNTAGT. CDR3 sequence: CASSRDSTNTEAFF. The CDR3 DNA reads as TGTGCCAGCAGCCGGGACAGTACGAACACTGAAGCTTTCTTT.

This chain uses TRBV9 with TRBJ1-6; 8 bases are shared with TRBD1. Trimming cost V 0 bases and J 9 bases; bases outside gene matches: 8. Per the germline V gene, CDR1 is SGDLS and CDR2 is YYNGEE. The CDR3 sequence is 16 residues long. The CDR3 loop reads CASSVGSGGYGSPLHF. Written as DNA, the CDR3 is TGTGCCAGCAGCGTAGGGTCAGGGGGCTATGGTTCACCCCTCCACTTT.